The rows below give T cell receptor beta chains drawn from one sample of a study of cytomegalovirus exposure and HLA in healthy donors. Here immunoSEQ multiplex PCR was the method, and the copy in TCRdb shows in-frame clones only, minus some. The data show about 120,000 clones, with 89% seen just once and around 1.1% held by the top ten. Sequencing was carried out using PBMCs. Every receptor here comes from a woman younger than 35 in good health and CMV-seronegative. Both conserved end residues are part of each CDR3. D genes are given only for firm matches. Size is omitted from some rows. Given values are once, few, many or a class for expanded clones.

CDR3 DNA: TGTGCCAGCAGCTTAGGCGGGAGGGACTACGAGCAGTACTTC; CDR3 protein: CASSLGGRDYEQYF; J gene: TRBJ2-7; D gene: TRBD2; V gene: TRBV7-9; clone size: NA
CDR3 DNA: TGTGCCAGCAGCGACATAAGGGGCACTGAAGCTTTCTTT; CDR3 protein: CASSDIRGTEAFF; J gene: TRBJ1-1; D gene: NA; V gene: TRBV2; clone size: NA
CDR3 DNA: TGTGCCAGTAGTGTTCAGGAAGCGGGGGGGCGTTCACGTAGTGAGCAGTTCTTC; CDR3 protein: CASSVQEAGGRSRSEQFF; J gene: TRBJ2-1; D gene: TRBD2; V gene: TRBV19; clone size: NA
CDR3 DNA: TGCGCCAGCAGGCTAGGGGGAACTTCCACCGGGGAGCTGTTTTTT; CDR3 protein: CASRLGGTSTGELFF; J gene: TRBJ2-2; D gene: NA; V gene: TRBV5-1; clone size: NA
CDR3 DNA: TGTGCCAGCTCACCTGTCGGGGACAGGGTAAATCAGCCCCAGCATTTT; CDR3 protein: CASSPVGDRVNQPQHF; J gene: TRBJ1-5; D gene: TRBD1; V gene: TRBV18; clone size: NA
CDR3 DNA: TGCAGCGTTGATGACGGGAACACAGATACGCAGTATTTT; CDR3 protein: CSVDDGNTDTQYF; J gene: TRBJ2-3; D gene: NA; V gene: TRBV29-1; clone size: once
CDR3 DNA: TGCGCCAGCAGCCAGTTCGACAGGCAGAACACTGAAGCTTTCTTT; CDR3 protein: CASSQFDRQNTEAFF; J gene: TRBJ1-1; D gene: NA; V gene: TRBV4-1; clone size: once
CDR3 DNA: TGTGCCAGCAGCCACACAGGGGCCCAAGAGACCCAGTACTTC; CDR3 protein: CASSHTGAQETQYF; J gene: TRBJ2-5; D gene: TRBD1; V gene: TRBV16; clone size: NA
CDR3 DNA: TGTGCCTCGGGACGGGAGAGCTCCTATAATTCACCCCTCCACTTT; CDR3 protein: CASGRESSYNSPLHF; J gene: TRBJ1-6; D gene: NA; V gene: TRBV30; clone size: NA
CDR3 DNA: TGTGCCAGCAATCGGGGGGCTTTTTACGAGCAGTACTTC; CDR3 protein: CASNRGAFYEQYF; J gene: TRBJ2-7; D gene: NA; V gene: TRBV6-1; clone size: NA
CDR3 DNA: TGTGCCAGCAGCTCCGGGACAGGGGAGGGTTCACCCCTCCACTTT; CDR3 protein: CASSSGTGEGSPLHF; J gene: TRBJ1-6; D gene: TRBD1; V gene: TRBV7-9; clone size: NA
CDR3 DNA: TGTGCCAGCAGTCCCCAGATGGGACTAGCGGGGGGGCGTTTCAGTAAAGAGACCCAGTACTTC; CDR3 protein: CASSPQMGLAGGRFSKETQYF; J gene: TRBJ2-5; D gene: TRBD2; V gene: TRBV28; clone size: NA
CDR3 DNA: TGCGCCAGCAGCCTTCAGGGGGACAGGTACAATGAGCAGTTCTTC; CDR3 protein: CASSLQGDRYNEQFF; J gene: TRBJ2-1; D gene: TRBD1; V gene: TRBV4-1; clone size: NA
CDR3 DNA: TGTGCCAGCAGTACTTACGAGCAGTACTTC; CDR3 protein: CASSTYEQYF; J gene: TRBJ2-7; D gene: NA; V gene: TRBV6-1; clone size: NA
CDR3 DNA: TGTGCCAGCAGTAAGACCGGGACAGCGCCTGAAAAACTGTTTTTT; CDR3 protein: CASSKTGTAPEKLFF; J gene: TRBJ1-4; D gene: TRBD1; V gene: TRBV2; clone size: NA
CDR3 DNA: TGTGCCAGCAGCCACCACCCCGGCCAGAGAACTAGCGGGGGCGAATGGTTTCACGAGCAGTACTTC; CDR3 protein: CASSHHPGQRTSGGEWFHEQYF; J gene: TRBJ2-7; D gene: TRBD2; V gene: TRBV4-2; clone size: NA
CDR3 DNA: TGTGCCAGCAGCTTGGCTTCACTAGCGGGAGTGCAAGATACGCAGTATTTT; CDR3 protein: CASSLASLAGVQDTQYF; J gene: TRBJ2-3; D gene: TRBD2; V gene: TRBV5-4; clone size: NA
CDR3 DNA: TGTGCCAGCAGCTTCCTAACTCGGGAGAACACTGAAGCTTTCTTT; CDR3 protein: CASSFLTRENTEAFF; J gene: TRBJ1-1; D gene: NA; V gene: TRBV7-9; clone size: NA
CDR3 DNA: TGTGCCAGCAGGGGACAGAGGGACATTCAGTACTTC; CDR3 protein: CASRGQRDIQYF; J gene: TRBJ2-4; D gene: TRBD1; V gene: TRBV6-1; clone size: NA
CDR3 DNA: TGTGCCAGCAGCGTCGACAGGACTCAAGAGACCCAGTACTTC; CDR3 protein: CASSVDRTQETQYF; J gene: TRBJ2-5; D gene: NA; V gene: TRBV9; clone size: NA
CDR3 DNA: TGTGCCAGCAGCGAGATTAGCGGAACCTTCACAGATACGCAGTATTTT; CDR3 protein: CASSEISGTFTDTQYF; J gene: TRBJ2-3; D gene: NA; V gene: TRBV9; clone size: once
CDR3 DNA: TGTGCCAGCTCACGGCTCCAGGGAGGAGATACGCAGTATTTT; CDR3 protein: CASSRLQGGDTQYF; J gene: TRBJ2-3; D gene: NA; V gene: TRBV18; clone size: NA
CDR3 DNA: TGTGCCTGGAGTGGGAGCCGAACTAGCTATGGCACAGATACGCAGTATTTT; CDR3 protein: CAWSGSRTSYGTDTQYF; J gene: TRBJ2-3; D gene: NA; V gene: TRBV30; clone size: NA
CDR3 DNA: TGTGCCAGCAGTTCCGGTTCAGGTGGCGGCTACACCTTC; CDR3 protein: CASSSGSGGGYTF; J gene: TRBJ1-2; D gene: NA; V gene: TRBV28; clone size: NA
CDR3 DNA: TGTGCCAGCAGCTTCCAAAAGGGACAGGGGTCCCCGAAAGCTTTCTTT; CDR3 protein: CASSFQKGQGSPKAFF; J gene: TRBJ1-1; D gene: TRBD1; V gene: TRBV7-7; clone size: once
CDR3 DNA: TGTGCCAGCAGCTTAACACTAGCGGGAGCTCAGTGGGAGCAGTTCTTC; CDR3 protein: CASSLTLAGAQWEQFF; J gene: TRBJ2-1; D gene: TRBD2; V gene: TRBV7-9; clone size: NA
CDR3 DNA: TGTGCCACTATGAGGGGGCTCCACACTGAAGCTTTCTTT; CDR3 protein: CATMRGLHTEAFF; J gene: TRBJ1-1; D gene: TRBD1; V gene: TRBV6-5; clone size: NA
CDR3 DNA: TGTGCCTGGAGTGAGGGACTGATCAACACTGAAGCTTTCTTT; CDR3 protein: CAWSEGLINTEAFF; J gene: TRBJ1-1; D gene: NA; V gene: TRBV30; clone size: NA
CDR3 DNA: TGTGCCAGCAGTCCGCCCATTCCGGGACAGGTGTTTTTT; CDR3 protein: CASSPPIPGQVFF; J gene: TRBJ1-4; D gene: TRBD1; V gene: TRBV6-5; clone size: NA
CDR3 DNA: TGTGCCAGTAGTTGGGACTCTTTCGGCACTGAAGCTTTCTTT; CDR3 protein: CASSWDSFGTEAFF; J gene: TRBJ1-1; D gene: NA; V gene: TRBV19; clone size: NA
CDR3 DNA: TGTGCCAGCAGCGAAGGGGGGGGGATAGGCTACGAGCAGTACTTC; CDR3 protein: CASSEGGGIGYEQYF; J gene: TRBJ2-7; D gene: NA; V gene: TRBV4-2; clone size: NA
CDR3 DNA: TGTGCCAGCAGGCCAGCCCCGGCGGGCACAGATACGCAGTATTTT; CDR3 protein: CASRPAPAGTDTQYF; J gene: TRBJ2-3; D gene: NA; V gene: TRBV28; clone size: NA
CDR3 DNA: TGCGCCAGCAGCTTGACTAGCGGCCAAGAGACCCAGTACTTC; CDR3 protein: CASSLTSGQETQYF; J gene: TRBJ2-5; D gene: TRBD2; V gene: TRBV5-1; clone size: NA
CDR3 DNA: TGTGCCAGCAGTCCCCCCCGGGGGGGGGAGACCCAGTACTTC; CDR3 protein: CASSPPRGGETQYF; J gene: TRBJ2-5; D gene: TRBD2; V gene: TRBV28; clone size: NA
CDR3 DNA: TGCGCCAGCAGCGTTAATTTTAGATCTGGGGCCAACGTCCTGACTTTC; CDR3 protein: CASSVNFRSGANVLTF; J gene: TRBJ2-6; D gene: NA; V gene: TRBV5-1; clone size: NA
CDR3 DNA: TGTGCCAGCACCGGCCGTCAGGGGGGATTCAATCAGCCCCAGCATTTT; CDR3 protein: CASTGRQGGFNQPQHF; J gene: TRBJ1-5; D gene: TRBD1; V gene: TRBV28; clone size: NA
CDR3 DNA: TGTGCCAGCAGTTTCCTACTAGCGGGGGGGCCTGGCGAGCAGTTCTTC; CDR3 protein: CASSFLLAGGPGEQFF; J gene: TRBJ2-1; D gene: TRBD2; V gene: TRBV27; clone size: NA
CDR3 DNA: TGTGCCAGCAGTCCTCGACAGGGACCCGTGGCTGGCTACACCTTC; CDR3 protein: CASSPRQGPVAGYTF; J gene: TRBJ1-2; D gene: TRBD1; V gene: TRBV27; clone size: NA
CDR3 DNA: TGTGCCAGCAGCTTCCCAGGTTTGGACAATGAGCAGTTCTTC; CDR3 protein: CASSFPGLDNEQFF; J gene: TRBJ2-1; D gene: NA; V gene: TRBV5-4; clone size: few
CDR3 DNA: TGTGCCAGCTCACCAACCGACAGGGGGCCCAACGGGGAGCTGTTTTTT; CDR3 protein: CASSPTDRGPNGELFF; J gene: TRBJ2-2; D gene: TRBD1; V gene: TRBV18; clone size: NA
CDR3 DNA: TGCGCCAGCAGCCAAGGGGGACAGATCAACACTGAAGCTTTCTTT; CDR3 protein: CASSQGGQINTEAFF; J gene: TRBJ1-1; D gene: TRBD1; V gene: TRBV4-3; clone size: NA
CDR3 DNA: TGTGCCAGCTCACCACAAATGGCCGGGACAGGGGGCGGGTACGAGCAGTACTTC; CDR3 protein: CASSPQMAGTGGGYEQYF; J gene: TRBJ2-7; D gene: TRBD1; V gene: TRBV18; clone size: NA
CDR3 DNA: TGTGCCACCACCAACACCAACTCTGGAAACACCATATATTTT; CDR3 protein: CATTNTNSGNTIYF; J gene: TRBJ1-3; D gene: NA; V gene: TRBV15; clone size: NA
CDR3 DNA: TGTGCCAGCATCATCAGGGTAGGGAATGCTGAAGCTTTCTTT; CDR3 protein: CASIIRVGNAEAFF; J gene: TRBJ1-1; D gene: NA; V gene: TRBV6-5; clone size: NA